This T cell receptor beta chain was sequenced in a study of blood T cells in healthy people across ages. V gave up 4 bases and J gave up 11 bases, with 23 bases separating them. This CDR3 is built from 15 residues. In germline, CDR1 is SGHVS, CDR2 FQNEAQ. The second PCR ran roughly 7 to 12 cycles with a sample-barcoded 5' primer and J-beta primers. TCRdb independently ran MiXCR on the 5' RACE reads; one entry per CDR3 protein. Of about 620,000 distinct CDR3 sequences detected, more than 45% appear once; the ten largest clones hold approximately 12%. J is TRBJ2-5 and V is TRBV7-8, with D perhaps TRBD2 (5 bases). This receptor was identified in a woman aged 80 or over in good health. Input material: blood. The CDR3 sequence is CASSSLGAVHNEQYF. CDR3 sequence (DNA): TGTGCCAGCAGCTCGCTGGGAGCTGTCCACAATGAGCAGTACTTC.